This paragraph reports one TCR beta chain. Its antigen is as yet unknown. This specimen belongs to a study of shared clonotypes between healthy human individuals. Study-wide context: The donors, two women and a few men, were aged 18 to 49.

Sequenced by immunoSEQ multiplex PCR; TCRdb stores in-frame clones only, minus some. The sample has over 2 million clones, less than 95% seen once. Trimming took 4 bases from V and 0 from J; bases not matched to a gene: 4. The CDR3 contains 17 residues. The V gene's germline CDR1 is SGHRS and CDR2 YFSETQ. Study-level results: With few donors, the genetic and exposure-history diversity represented was limited. The researchers took only blood, and tissue repertoires probably look different.

J is TRBJ2-2 and V is TRBV5-1, with 12 bases lining up with TRBD2. The clonotype was recovered from a man younger than 35 in good health. Some clones in this sample may be carry-over from other donors' samples. The sample taken for sequencing was naive CD4+ T cells from PBMCs. The subset: CD45RA+ positively selected. The CDR3 bases are TGCGCCAGCAGCACCGGGACTAGCGGGCCGAACACCGGGGAGCTGTTTTTT. Its translation is CASSTGTSGPNTGELFF.